Below, 22 T cell receptor beta chains from the same sample are listed, as sequenced in a study of T cell repertoires in cytomegalovirus infection. One entry per CDR3 protein results from TCRdb running MiXCR on the reads. The sample carries 750,000 to 950,000 distinct CDR3 sequences, almost 30% recorded once. Their antigen targets remain unknown. Specimen: cultured CD8+ T cells from PBMCs, collected from culture after CMV antigen stimulation. The receptor source for this set is a human donor in good health (CMV status not recorded). Some clones in this sample may be carry-over from other donors' samples.

The chain uses TRBV27 and TRBJ1-4, with D perhaps TRBD1 (5 bases). The V gene's germline CDR1 is MNHEY and CDR2 SMNVEV (reference sequence). The CDR3 length is 14 residues. V was clipped by 2 bases and J by 8 bases, with 12 bases between them. The CDR3 DNA is TGTGCCAGCAGTTTAAATAGGGGTGGGGAAAAACTGTTTTTT. It is translated as CASSLNRGGEKLFF.

The chain joins TRBV7-6 to TRBJ2-1; D unclear. There are 17 residues in the CDR3. Germline V gene sequence: CDR1 SGHVS, CDR2 FNYEAQ. V was trimmed by 5 bases and J by 1 base, leaving 18 bases between them. CDR3 sequence reads: CASSLHDRLNSYNEQFF. CDR3 DNA sequence: TGTGCCAGCAGCCTCCATGATAGACTGAATTCCTACAATGAGCAGTTCTTC. Together with reference TRBV7-6 and TRBJ2-1, the CDR3 gives the full variable domain: GAGVSQSPRYKVTKRGQDVALRCDPISGHVSLYWYRQALGQGPEFLTYFNYEAQQDKSGLPNDRFSAERPEGSISTLTIQRTEQRDSAMYRCASSLHDRLNSYNEQFFGPGTRLTVL.

A few counts support this clonotype. The chain carries TRBV6-2 or TRBV6-3 and TRBJ1-1, with no clear D. Germline V gene lookup returns CDR1 MNHEY and CDR2 SVGEGT. Trimming shortened V by 7 bases and J by 3 bases, and 12 bases separated the two germline ends. CDR3 length equals 13 residues. The CDR3 sequence: CASNLRVDTEAFF. The CDR3 DNA reads as TGTGCCAGCAACTTGAGGGTGGACACTGAAGCTTTCTTT.

This clonotype was seen more than once but under ten times. The chain joins TRBV13 to TRBJ1-2; no clear D. Per germline, CDR1 PRHDT and CDR2 FYEKMQ (reference sequence). The CDR3 totals 13 residues. The V and J ends lost 2 bases and 2 bases respectively, with 6 bases between them. The CDR3 DNA reads TGTGCCAGCAGCTTAATGGGAAACTATGGCTACACCTTC. This sequence encodes CASSLMGNYGYTF.

The chain couples TRBV12-3 or TRBV12-4 to TRBJ1-5; D is unclear. This CDR3 has 15 amino acids. Trimming pared 5 bases from V and 11 bases from J, leaving 22 bases between. The CDR3 region has the DNA TGTGCCAGCAGTCCCTTTAGGTCTGCCTCAGAAGCCCAGCATTTT. Translated: CASSPFRSASEAQHF.

The rearrangement links TRBV7-9 to TRBJ2-1; possible D gene TRBD1, 6 bases. Germline-derived CDR1 and CDR2 are SEHNR and FQNEAQ (reference sequence). Trimming pared 5 bases from V and 6 bases from J, leaving 23 bases between. The CDR3 is made up of 17 amino acids. The CDR3 DNA reads TGTGCCAGCAGCCCAGGACAGCCAACCTTGTCAACCAATGAGCAGTTCTTC. Its protein product is CASSPGQPTLSTNEQFF.

V usage is TRBV7-9 and J usage is TRBJ1-6; 7 bases match TRBD1. The V gene's germline CDR1 is SEHNR and CDR2 FQNEAQ (reference sequence). V lost 5 bases to trimming and J lost 16 bases; unmatched junction nucleotides: 14. There are 14 residues in the CDR3. The CDR3, as DNA: TGTGCCAGCAGCCACGACAGGGCTCTCAGCGGGCTCCACTTT. Translation: CASSHDRALSGLHF.

The rearrangement uses TRBV4-1 and TRBJ1-1; D is ambiguous. This CDR3 has 15 residues. Trimming stripped 0 bases from V and 1 base from J, with 9 bases between. CDR1 is MGHRA, CDR2 YSYEKL, per germline. The CDR3 region is CASSQDDGANTEAFF. The CDR3 DNA is TGCGCCAGCAGCCAAGACGACGGAGCGAACACTGAAGCTTTCTTT.

The rearrangement links TRBV5-1 to TRBJ2-3, with D tentatively TRBD2 (6 bases). The CDR3 loop spans 22 amino acids. V dropped 2 bases and J dropped 0 bases, with 31 bases sitting between them. The V gene's germline CDR1 is SGHRS and CDR2 YFSETQ. CDR3 loop: CASSFPDGLHRLGPTSTDTQYF. The DNA for the CDR3 is TGCGCCAGCAGCTTCCCCGACGGGCTGCACCGACTAGGACCGACTAGCACAGATACGCAGTATTTT.

This clonotype was detected only a few times. The chain recombines TRBV7-2 with TRBJ1-2, with TRBD1 identical over 10 bases. The V segment lost 4 bases and the J segment 6 bases; nucleotides outside the gene matches: 8. This CDR3 has 15 residues. Germline CDR1 and CDR2: SGHTA and FQGNSA. CDR3 nucleotide sequence: TGTGCCAGCAGCTACCGGGACAGGGGACTGGATGGCTACACCTTC. Translating gives CASSYRDRGLDGYTF.

The chain carries TRBV4-1 and TRBJ1-1; TRBD1 matches 9 bases. The V gene's germline CDR1 is MGHRA and CDR2 YSYEKL. The junction had 4 bases not matched to a gene; V was cut back by 4 bases and J by 4 bases. The CDR3 length is 14 residues. Here the CDR3 reads CASSPGQGPTEAFF. CDR3 sequence (DNA): TGCGCCAGCAGCCCCGGACAGGGGCCCACTGAAGCTTTCTTT.

This clonotype has a count of ten or more. The J gene is TRBJ1-5, the V gene TRBV6-1, with D perhaps TRBD1 (5 bases). The ends were cut back, 6 bases at V and 2 bases at J, with 20 bases in the middle. There are 17 residues in the CDR3. Germline-derived CDR1 and CDR2 are MNHNS and SASEGT. The CDR3 loop is CASRIDSSRMGNQPQHF. The CDR3, as DNA: TGTGCCAGCAGGATTGACAGCTCCAGAATGGGCAATCAGCCCCAGCATTTT.

The J gene is TRBJ1-2, the V gene TRBV12-5; no firm D call. The CDR3 is 13 amino acids. Per germline, CDR1 LGHNT and CDR2 FRNRAP. Trimming shortened V by 3 bases and J by 4 bases, and 9 bases separated the two germline ends. CDR3 coding DNA: TGTGCTAGTGGTTTATGGGAGGTCTATGGCTACACCTTC. Amino acid sequence: CASGLWEVYGYTF. Supplemented by reference TRBV12-5 and TRBJ1-2, the full variable domain reads DARVTQTPRHKVTEMGQEVTMRCQPILGHNTVFWYRQTMMQGLELLAYFRNRAPLDDSGMPKDRFSAEMPDATLATLKIQPSEPRDSAVYFCASGLWEVYGYTFGSGTRLTVV.

Only a few counts were recorded for this clonotype. The chain recombines TRBV4-1 with TRBJ2-7; D remains ambiguous. V shed 0 bases and J shed 11 bases, with 14 bases lying between them. Germline V gene lookup returns CDR1 MGHRA and CDR2 YSYEKL. This CDR3 contains 13 residues. The CDR3 here is CASSQDASQEEYF. Written as DNA, the CDR3 is TGCGCCAGCAGCCAAGATGCGAGCCAAGAGGAGTACTTC.

The gene calls are TRBV12-3 or TRBV12-4 and TRBJ2-7; TRBD1 or TRBD2 may be the D gene (5 bases each). The CDR3 consists of 13 residues. V was cut by 6 bases and J by 6 bases, with 15 bases left in between. This CDR3 reads CASSPQAGREQYV. The CDR3 DNA is TGTGCCAGCAGCCCACAGGCGGGCCGCGAGCAGTACGTC.

This clonotype was seen a handful of times. J is TRBJ1-2 and V is TRBV7-9; tentative D call: TRBD1 (6 bases). Trimming took off 1 base at V and 6 bases at J, with 15 bases between the two ends. The CDR3 has 15 amino acids. The germline V gene has CDR1 SEHNR and CDR2 FQNEAQ (reference sequence). For the CDR3, the DNA is TGTGCCAGCAGCTTAGACAGGGAAGGGCCCGATGGCTACACCTTC. The encoded protein is CASSLDREGPDGYTF.

This rearrangement joins TRBV5-1 to TRBJ2-7, with D perhaps matching TRBD2 (6 bases). This CDR3 has 14 amino acids. Trimming removed 3 bases from V and 3 bases from J, with 13 bases in between. From germline, CDR1 is SGHRS and CDR2 YFSETQ. CDR3: CASSSSPGDYEQYF. For the CDR3, the DNA is TGCGCCAGCAGCTCTTCCCCGGGGGACTACGAGCAGTACTTC.

The rearrangement joins TRBV15 to TRBJ2-2, with D tentatively TRBD1 (6 bases). Germline CDR1 and CDR2: LNHNV and YYDKDF (reference sequence). Trimming took 3 bases from V and 9 from J, leaving 14 bases between them. The CDR3 contains 14 residues. The CDR3 DNA is TGTGCCACCAGCAGGGAAGGGGGTTCACGGGAGCTGTTTTTT. Protein: CATSREGGSRELFF.

The chain employs TRBV11-2 and TRBJ1-2; D remains ambiguous. This CDR3 is built from 11 residues. V was cut by 4 bases and J by 6 bases, with 6 bases left in between. The V gene's germline CDR1 is SGHAT and CDR2 FQNNGV. The CDR3: CASSSLNGYTF. CDR3 DNA: TGTGCCAGCAGCTCACTAAATGGCTACACCTTC.

The chain couples TRBV7-6 to TRBJ2-7, with TRBD2 matching 7 bases. With V trimmed by 3 bases and J by 5 bases, 7 bases remained unmatched. Germline CDR1 and CDR2: SGHVS and FNYEAQ. The CDR3 has 14 residues. CDR3 in DNA: TGTGCCAGCAGCTTTCTAGCGGAAGATAACGAGCAGTACTTC. Residues: CASSFLAEDNEQYF.

This clonotype has more than one count but fewer than ten. The chain carries TRBV19 and TRBJ1-6, with no clear D. V dropped 3 bases and J dropped 5 bases, with 17 bases sitting between them. CDR1 and CDR2 from the germline V gene are LNHDA and SQIVND (reference sequence). The CDR3 runs 17 residues. The CDR3 sequence is CASSILDWGENNSPLHF. CDR3 coding DNA: TGTGCCAGTAGTATCCTGGACTGGGGAGAAAATAATTCACCCCTCCACTTT.

This clonotype was seen a few times. V usage is TRBV7-8 and J usage is TRBJ1-1; D is uncertain. The CDR3 contains 14 residues. The germline CDR1 and CDR2 sequences are SGHVS and FQNEAQ. Between the trimmed V and J ends, which lost 3 bases and 0 bases, there was a span of 8 bases. This CDR3 reads CASSFQTMNTEAFF. The CDR3 DNA reads TGTGCCAGCAGCTTTCAAACCATGAACACTGAAGCTTTCTTT.